This T cell receptor (beta chain) was sequenced for a study of T cell responses to AZD1222 COVID-19 vaccine (dated by TCRdb to the early 2020s). With regard to the full study: AZD1222 recipients whose second dose came at about 4 weeks and those whose second dose came at about 12 weeks were combined into one group, since spike-specific TCR depth and breadth did not differ between the two schedules. TCR sequencing covered fewer than 250 trial participants: 207 given two doses of AZD1222 and about 26 given two doses of MenACWY control vaccine. Trial participants were enrolled into age subgroups of 18-55, 56-69 and 70-plus years, which contained about 160, 30 and 59 TCR-sequenced participants, respectively. The investigation overall reported the following: Spike-specific TCR breadth and depth rose significantly after two AZD1222 doses compared with day 0 and with MenACWY recipients. Conclusions about previously exposed vaccinees are limited, since just five to seven AZD1222 recipients were seropositive for SARS-CoV-2 at baseline. Nearly half of unique spike-specific TCRs reportedly recognized epitopes outside regions mutated in the B.1.351 and B.1.1.7 variants. Because no day 14 peak-response samples were available, repertoires were characterized only after the peak T cell response. The 56-69-year group was small, and its depth increase did not reach significance, likely because of low power. The whole spike protein was spanned by vaccine-associated CD4 TCRs, and dominant responses were seen in regions 160-218 and 743-854. Participants were mostly white British, with more females than males. The authors suggested clonal diversity may have been underestimated.

The CDR3 regions of human TCRbeta chains were analyzed by immunosequencing. Per the original workflow: Repertoire TCRs were checked for matches against a reference library of SARS-CoV-2-specific TCRs that had been generated using the MIRA antigen-specificity platform. Breadth was defined as the fraction of unique TCRs that were SARS-CoV-2-associated. Depth was defined as the fraction of total T cells that were SARS-CoV-2-associated. Each spike-specific TCR was assigned to its reactive spike region and to a CD4 or CD8 class using the MIRA data. Log10-transformed breadth and depth values were compared by one-way ANOVA with Sidak's multiple comparisons tests. Sourced from immuneACCESS, this table was stored by TCRdb with only in-frame sequences that have V and J called. A share of the clones is absent; for the studies checked, an unresolved V gene accounts for under half, and the remainder has no known explanation. V and J calls and clone size follow that table, whereas D and trimming were derived from the DNA. Present in this sample are more than 100,000 clones, roughly 90% of which were seen just once. The top ten clonotypes cover 1.5% to 2% of the sample.

Compared with germline, V lacks 3 bases and J lacks 5 bases; bases without a gene match: 9. The CDR3 starts with the cysteine, ends with the phenylalanine, and has 15 residues. Just the 45-base CDR3 DNA is kept, in frame starting at base 1. CDR1 is given as MNHEY and CDR2 as SVGEGT, both from the germline V gene. With regard to this clone: What antigen it recognizes has not been identified. Qualities for individual bases were not recorded, and no much larger clone is one base off.

The label giving this sample's time point can be read as: baseline before first vaccination. Vaccinee samples were obtained from the UK trials COV001 and COV002, which included a single-blind randomized controlled phase 2/3 trial of AZD1222 (ChAdOx1 nCoV-19) in healthy adults. Trial participant PBMC samples were collected at day 0 and day 28 after the second dose for TCRbeta chain sequencing. The source material was peripheral blood, sampled on day 0 of AZD1222 vaccination. The chain links TRBV6-2 or TRBV6-3 with TRBJ2-5; 7 nucleotides in the junction match TRBD1. The sequence was obtained from an adult in good health. The nucleotides are TGTGCCAGCAGTTATGTGAAGGGGGCAGAGGAGACCCAGTACTTC. Its amino acids are CASSYVKGAEETQYF.